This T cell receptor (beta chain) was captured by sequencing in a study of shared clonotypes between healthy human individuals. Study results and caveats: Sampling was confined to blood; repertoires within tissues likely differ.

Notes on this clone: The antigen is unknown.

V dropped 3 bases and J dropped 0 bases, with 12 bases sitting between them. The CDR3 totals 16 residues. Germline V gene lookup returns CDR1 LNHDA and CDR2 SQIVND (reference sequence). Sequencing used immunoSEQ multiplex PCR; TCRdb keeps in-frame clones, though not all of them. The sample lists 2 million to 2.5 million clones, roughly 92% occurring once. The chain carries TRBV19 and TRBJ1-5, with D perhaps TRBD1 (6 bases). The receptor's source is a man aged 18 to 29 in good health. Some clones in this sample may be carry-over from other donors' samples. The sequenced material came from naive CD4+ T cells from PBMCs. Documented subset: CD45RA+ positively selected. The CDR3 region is CASSMGSGDSNQPQHF. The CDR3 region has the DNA TGTGCCAGTAGTATGGGGTCAGGGGATAGCAATCAGCCCCAGCATTTT.